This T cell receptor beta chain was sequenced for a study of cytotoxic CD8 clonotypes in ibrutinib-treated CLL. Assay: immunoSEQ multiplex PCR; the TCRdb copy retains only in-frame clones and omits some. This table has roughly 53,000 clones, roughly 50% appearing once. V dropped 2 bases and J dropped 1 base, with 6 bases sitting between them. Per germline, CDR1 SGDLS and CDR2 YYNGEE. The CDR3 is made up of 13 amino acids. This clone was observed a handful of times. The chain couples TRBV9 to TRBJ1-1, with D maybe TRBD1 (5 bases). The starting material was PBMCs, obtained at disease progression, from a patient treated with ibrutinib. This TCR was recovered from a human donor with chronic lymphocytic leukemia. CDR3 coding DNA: TGTGCCAGCAGCGTTCAGGGGAACACTGAAGCTTTCTTT. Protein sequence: CASSVQGNTEAFF.